The present TCR beta chain was sequenced within a study of response to subunit inactivated influenza vaccine. V lost 4 bases and J 5 bases, leaving 14 bases between the germline ends. The CDR3 loop spans 14 amino acids. Germline V gives CDR1 PRHDT, CDR2 FYEKMQ (reference sequence). TCRdb processed the RT-PCR reads anew with MiXCR; each CDR3 protein has one entry. This sample has under 850,000 distinct CDR3 sequences, with around 20% found just once. The V and J genes are TRBV13 and TRBJ2-5, with D unresolved. This receptor was identified in a man aged 45-65 years who received an inactivated influenza vaccine. The sequencing used PBMCs from blood, collected less than 6 days after vaccination. The CDR3 spells CASSYGSRRETQYF. The CDR3 DNA is TGTGCCAGCAGCTATGGCTCACGACGGGAGACCCAGTACTTC.